This T cell receptor beta chain was identified during a study of identical twins. Findings of the study overall: Cord blood's abundant beta clonotypes had fewer insertions, unlike memory repertoires. Out-of-frame alpha sequences that twins shared showed excess low generation probability. The authors noted that invariant MAIT and iNKT cells could partly confound zero-insertion analyses.

Each cDNA held unique molecular identifiers, and template switching gave it a universal primer site. TCRdb reanalysed the 5' RACE reads using MiXCR and keeps one entry per CDR3 protein. The data hold fewer than 450,000 distinct CDR3 sequences, with roughly 9% observed a single time. Looked up from germline, CDR1 is MNHNS and CDR2 is SASEGT. V was trimmed by 2 bases and J by 8 bases, leaving 15 bases between them. The CDR3 covers 15 residues. Of note for this clonotype: Its matching antigen is unknown.

The TCR originated in a woman between 50 and 59 years old in good health. Sequencing used naive T cells sorted from blood. V and J are TRBV6-1 and TRBJ1-4; D possibly corresponds to TRBD1 (5 bases). The CDR3: CASSEFRQPAEKLFF. The CDR3 DNA follows: TGTGCCAGCAGTGAATTTCGACAGCCAGCGGAAAAACTGTTTTTT.